Presented here are 17 T cell receptor beta chains from one specimen sequenced in a study of identical twins. MiXCR, applied by TCRdb to the 5' RACE reads, yields one record per CDR3 protein. The sample shows 350,000 or so distinct CDR3 sequences, 9% of them seen only once. Material: naive T cells sorted from blood. The receptors derive from a woman aged 50 to 65 in good health.

There are many counts of this clonotype. The J gene is TRBJ1-5, the V gene TRBV11-2; possible D gene TRBD1, 5 bases. The CDR3 consists of 15 residues. Germline CDR1 and CDR2: SGHAT and FQNNGV. Trimming stripped 5 bases from V and 1 base from J, with 12 bases between. The DNA for the CDR3 is TGTGCCAGCAGCCTATTGGGGGGGAGCAATCAGCCCCAGCATTTT. Translation gives CASSLLGGSNQPQHF.

Many counts were recorded for this clonotype. The chain has TRBV12-3 or TRBV12-4 and TRBJ2-1; tentative D call: TRBD2 (5 bases). The CDR3 spans 13 residues. The V end was cut by 6 bases, the J end by 4 bases, with 10 bases between. CDR3 loop: CASSAGKYNEQFF. The CDR3 DNA is TGTGCCAGCAGCGCCGGGAAATACAATGAGCAGTTCTTC.

This clonotype has at least ten counts. V usage is TRBV5-1 and J usage is TRBJ2-1; tentatively, D is TRBD1 or TRBD2 (5 bases each). Trimming took off 0 bases at V and 8 bases at J, with 12 bases between the two ends. This CDR3 has 14 residues. Germline CDR1 SGHRS, CDR2 YFSETQ. The CDR3 nucleotides are TGCGCCAGCAGCTTGGGGTTGGGGGTCGATGAGCAGTTCTTC. It is translated as CASSLGLGVDEQFF.

This clonotype was counted between two and nine times. The chain is built from TRBV7-2 and TRBJ2-1; TRBD2 matches 8 bases. This CDR3 is built from 14 residues. Germline CDR1 is SGHTA and CDR2 is FQGNSA. V trimming: 5 bases; J trimming: 8 bases; junction bases outside the gene matches: 8. The chain's CDR3 is CASSTGTRGYEQFF. CDR3 DNA: TGTGCCAGCAGCACCGGGACTAGGGGATATGAGCAGTTCTTC.

The table lists this clonotype with a few counts. The rearrangement links TRBV6-5 to TRBJ2-7; perhaps TRBD2 as D (6 bases). This CDR3 is built from 13 residues. The ends were cut back, 2 bases at V and 3 bases at J, with 8 bases in the middle. Germline V CDR1 and CDR2: MNHEY, SVGAGI. The DNA of the CDR3 is TGTGCCAGCAGTTACAGGGACTTCTACGAGCAGTACTTC. It translates to CASSYRDFYEQYF.

The chain combines TRBV5-4 with TRBJ2-1; 8 nucleotides line up with TRBD2. This CDR3 comprises 13 residues. After removal of 0 bases from V and 15 bases from J, the junction contained 8 bases not matched to a gene. Germline CDR1 SGHNT, CDR2 YYREEE (reference sequence). The CDR3 DNA sequence: TGTGCCAGCAGCTTGGCACTAGCGGAAAATTTGTTCTTC. This translates into CASSLALAENLFF.

This clonotype appeared a few times. The gene calls are TRBV5-1 and TRBJ2-3; D might be TRBD1 (6 bases). Trimming left V 4 bases short and J 2 bases short, with 11 bases between. The CDR3 sequence is 14 residues long. Germline values: CDR1 SGHRS, CDR2 YFSETQ. CDR3 loop: CASSPGDYTDTQYF. The CDR3 bases are TGCGCCAGCAGCCCAGGGGATTACACAGATACGCAGTATTTT.

V is TRBV5-1 and J is TRBJ2-7; 8 nucleotides line up with TRBD1. Germline V gene data show CDR1 as SGHRS and CDR2 as YFSETQ. J was trimmed by 6 bases and V by 5 bases; bases with no gene match: 4. The CDR3 has 12 residues. CDR3 sequence: CASRIQGGEQYF. Here the CDR3 DNA reads TGCGCCAGCAGAATACAGGGGGGCGAGCAGTACTTC.

This clonotype occurred many times. The CDR3 loop is CASSPPAGGGTDTQYF. CDR3 coding DNA: TGTGCCAGCTCACCCCCCGCGGGGGGTGGCACAGATACGCAGTATTTT. This sequence joins TRBV18 and TRBJ2-3; TRBD2 aligns across 8 bases. The junction had 6 bases not matched to a gene; V was cut back by 3 bases and J by 1 base. This CDR3 is built from 16 residues. Germline V CDR1 and CDR2: KGHSH, LQKENI.

This clonotype was observed a handful of times. This chain connects TRBV5-1 to TRBJ2-5; no firm D call. With 4 bases removed from V and 2 bases from J, the gap between germline ends came to 6 bases. The CDR3 totals 12 residues. CDR1 is SGHRS, CDR2 YFSETQ, per germline. CDR3 DNA: TGCGCCAGCAGCGAAGCTCAAGAGACCCAGTACTTC. Its protein is CASSEAQETQYF.

This clonotype was seen only a few times. The rearrangement uses TRBV7-2 and TRBJ2-5, with D tentatively TRBD2 (5 bases). Trimming cost V 5 bases and J 4 bases, with 23 bases left between them. Germline CDR1 and CDR2: SGHTA and FQGNSA. The CDR3 is 17 residues long. The CDR3 is CASSPPWSGLAPETQYF. The CDR3 DNA is TGTGCCAGCAGCCCCCCCTGGAGCGGCCTTGCCCCAGAGACCCAGTACTTC.

The V and J genes are TRBV7-9 and TRBJ2-1, with a tentative D call TRBD1 (6 bases). V was trimmed by 4 bases and J by 12 bases, leaving 13 bases between them. Per the germline V gene, CDR1 is SEHNR and CDR2 is FQNEAQ (reference sequence). CDR3 length: 12 amino acids. The CDR3 loop is CASSYSRDMQFF. In nucleotides, the CDR3 is TGTGCCAGCAGCTATAGCCGGGACATGCAGTTCTTC. Supplemented by reference TRBV7-9 and TRBJ2-1, the full variable domain reads DTGVSQNPRHKITKRGQNVTFRCDPISEHNRLYWYRQTLGQGPEFLTYFQNEAQLEKSRLLSDRFSAERPKGSFSTLEIQRTEQGDSAMYLCASSYSRDMQFFGPGTRLTVL.

This clonotype was seen ten or more times. V usage is TRBV5-1 and J usage is TRBJ2-1, with D hard to call. In germline, CDR1 is SGHRS, CDR2 YFSETQ. The CDR3 length is 15 residues. V was shortened by 6 bases and J by 5 bases, with 18 bases between the two germline ends. For the CDR3, the DNA is TGCGCCAGCACTGCGGATGTAGTTATTAACAATGAGCAGTTCTTC. This encodes CASTADVVINNEQFF.

The gene calls are TRBV20-1 and TRBJ2-3; D is unclear. The CDR3 has 11 residues. Trimming left V 4 bases short and J 3 bases short, with 5 bases between. CDR1 is DFQATT and CDR2 is SNEGSKA in the germline V gene (reference sequence). The CDR3 here is CSAIVTDTQYF. The DNA for the CDR3 is TGCAGTGCTATTGTGACAGATACGCAGTATTTT.

The V gene is TRBV2, the J gene TRBJ1-4, with 8 bases matching TRBD1. The germline CDR1 and CDR2 sequences are SNHLY and FYNNEI. The CDR3 is 15 amino acids. V was clipped by 9 bases and J by 4 bases; unmatched bases: 10. The CDR3 here is CASSRRGQDNEKLFF. For the CDR3, the DNA is TGTGCCAGTTCCCGGCGGGGACAGGATAATGAAAAACTGTTTTTT.

This clonotype was detected ten times or more. The chain couples TRBV11-2 to TRBJ2-5; 12 positions match TRBD2. The germline V gene has CDR1 SGHAT and CDR2 FQNNGV. The CDR3 has 16 residues. V trimming: 4 bases; J trimming: 0 bases; junction bases outside the gene matches: 3. The CDR3 DNA reads as TGTGCCAGCAGCTCCTGGACTAGCGGGGACCAAGAGACCCAGTACTTC. It yields the protein CASSSWTSGDQETQYF.

This clonotype was detected a few times. The chain has TRBV5-5 and TRBJ2-7, with TRBD1 identical over 7 bases. The V gene's germline CDR1 is SGHKS and CDR2 YYEKEE (reference sequence). This CDR3 is 13 amino acids long. With V trimmed by 0 bases and J by 7 bases, 4 bases remained unmatched. This chain's CDR3 is CASSLAQGEEQYV. The CDR3 coding sequence is TGTGCCAGCAGCTTGGCCCAGGGGGAAGAGCAGTACGTC.